This T cell receptor (beta chain) emerged from a study of blood T cell repertoires in COVID-19. The wider study: Samples representing acute and convalescent COVID-19 were sourced from the United States, Italy and Spain. PBMCs, B-cell-depleted T cells, or T cells were the source of the cDNA or gDNA that made up the material.

The CDR3 contains 15 residues. Trimming shortened V by 1 base and J by 3 bases, and 13 bases separated the two germline ends. CDR1 and CDR2 from the germline V gene are SGHKS and YYEKEE (reference sequence). How the authors handled the data: Reference gene primer amplification in the assay estimated nucleated cell counts. Profiling relied on immunoSEQ multiplex PCR, and the TCRdb table lists in-frame clones only, not all of them. Clone size and the V and J calls come from that table; the DNA yielded D and trimming. The sample carries 140,000 or so clones, roughly nine tenths recorded once. The sequenced sample consisted of peripheral blood. The origin of this receptor is a woman in her sixties or seventies with active COVID-19. The chain has TRBV5-5 and TRBJ1-1, with a tentative D call TRBD1 (6 bases). Here the CDR3 DNA reads TGTGCCAGCAGCTTGCTTGGGGGCCCGGACACTGAAGCTTTCTTT. It is translated as CASSLLGGPDTEAFF.